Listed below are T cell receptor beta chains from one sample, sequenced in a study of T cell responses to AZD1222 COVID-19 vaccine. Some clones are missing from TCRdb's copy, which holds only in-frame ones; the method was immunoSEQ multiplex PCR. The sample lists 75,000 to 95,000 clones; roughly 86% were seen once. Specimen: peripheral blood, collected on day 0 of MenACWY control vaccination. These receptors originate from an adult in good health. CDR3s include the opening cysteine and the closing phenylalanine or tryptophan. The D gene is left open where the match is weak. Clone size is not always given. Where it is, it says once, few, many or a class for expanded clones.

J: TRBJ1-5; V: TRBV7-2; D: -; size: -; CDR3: CASSSTGSNQPQHF; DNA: TGTGCCAGCAGCTCCACAGGTAGCAATCAGCCCCAGCATTTT
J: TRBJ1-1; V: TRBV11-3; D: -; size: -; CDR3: CASSVTLRPEAFF; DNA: TGTGCCAGCAGCGTAACGCTGCGACCTGAAGCTTTCTTT
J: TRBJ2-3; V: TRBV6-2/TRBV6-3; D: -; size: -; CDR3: CASSPRGRGADTQYF; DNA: TGTGCCAGCAGTCCCCGGGGCAGGGGCGCAGATACGCAGTATTTT
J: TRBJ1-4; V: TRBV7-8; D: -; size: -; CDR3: CASSATRQLYEKLFF; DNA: TGTGCCAGCAGCGCCACTCGACAGTTGTATGAAAAACTGTTTTTT
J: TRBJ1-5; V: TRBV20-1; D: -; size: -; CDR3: CSASEAKGGNQPQHF; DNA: TGCAGTGCTAGTGAAGCGAAGGGGGGTAATCAGCCCCAGCATTTT
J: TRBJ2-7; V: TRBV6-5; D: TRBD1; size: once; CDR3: CASSYSRTGDSYEQYF; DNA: TGTGCCAGCAGTTACTCGAGGACAGGTGATTCCTACGAGCAGTACTTC
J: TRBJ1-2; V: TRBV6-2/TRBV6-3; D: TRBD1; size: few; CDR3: CASSQDRGPNYGYTF; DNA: TGTGCCAGCAGTCAAGACAGGGGGCCTAACTATGGCTACACCTTC
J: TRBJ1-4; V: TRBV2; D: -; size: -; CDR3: CASNEGTKKLFF; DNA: TGTGCCAGCAATGAGGGGACGAAAAAACTGTTTTTT
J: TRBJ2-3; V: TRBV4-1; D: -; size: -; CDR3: CASSQDSATTDTQYF; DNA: TGCGCCAGCAGCCAAGATTCCGCGACGACAGATACGCAGTATTTT
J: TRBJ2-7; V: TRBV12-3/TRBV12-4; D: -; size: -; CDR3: CASSFVRGSEQYF; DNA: TGTGCCAGCAGTTTTGTGAGGGGATCCGAGCAGTACTTC
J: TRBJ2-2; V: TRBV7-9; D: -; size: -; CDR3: CASSPYGRGNTGELFF; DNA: TGTGCCAGCAGCCCATACGGGCGGGGGAACACCGGGGAGCTGTTTTTT
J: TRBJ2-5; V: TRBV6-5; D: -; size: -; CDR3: CAVRARGNQETQYF; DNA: TGTGCCGTCCGGGCTAGGGGAAACCAAGAGACCCAGTACTTC